The clone carrying this T cell receptor beta chain was observed many times. Its antigen is unknown. This sample was taken from a study of T cells in Graves' hyperthyroidism and ophthalmopathy. Study-wide background: Prior to any treatment, at the point of initial diagnosis, peripheral blood was collected. General observations from the study: A median around 6.8 months before onset, the model predicted ophthalmopathy.

Germline CDR1 MNHEY, CDR2 SMNVEV (reference sequence). The CDR3 length is 14 residues. V was trimmed by 1 base and J by 5 bases, leaving 11 bases between them. TCR beta CDR3 region amplification was performed from RNA transcripts. RT-PCR in the first round (using the HTBI primer set) targeted the TCR CDR3. A single record per CDR3 protein comes from TCRdb applying MiXCR to the multiplex PCR reads. The table includes a few hundred thousand distinct CDR3 sequences, around a sixth detected once. The clonotype originates from a woman aged 45-65 years with Graves' hyperthyroidism. The sequenced sample was blood. The rearrangement joins TRBV27 to TRBJ2-5; D unresolved. CDR3 coding DNA: TGTGCCAGCAGTTTATGGGCAGGTTTGGAGACCCAGTACTTC. Translating it yields CASSLWAGLETQYF.